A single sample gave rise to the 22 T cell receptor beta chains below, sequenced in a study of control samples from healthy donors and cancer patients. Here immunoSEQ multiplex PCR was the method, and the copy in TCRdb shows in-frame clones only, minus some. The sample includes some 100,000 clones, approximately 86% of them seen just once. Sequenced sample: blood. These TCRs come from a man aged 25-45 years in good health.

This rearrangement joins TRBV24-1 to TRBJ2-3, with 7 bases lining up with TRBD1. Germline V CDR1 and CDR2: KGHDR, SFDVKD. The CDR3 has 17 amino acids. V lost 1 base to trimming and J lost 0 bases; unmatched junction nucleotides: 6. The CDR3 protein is CATSDFSKGASTDTQYF. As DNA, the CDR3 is TGTGCCACCAGTGATTTTTCTAAGGGGGCCAGCACAGATACGCAGTATTTT.

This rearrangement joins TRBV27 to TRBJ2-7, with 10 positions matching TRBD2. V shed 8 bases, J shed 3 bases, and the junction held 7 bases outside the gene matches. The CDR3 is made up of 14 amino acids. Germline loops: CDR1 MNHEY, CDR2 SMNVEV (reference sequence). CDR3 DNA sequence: TGTGCCAGCGGGGATGGACTAGCGGTCTACGAGCAGTACTTC. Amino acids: CASGDGLAVYEQYF.

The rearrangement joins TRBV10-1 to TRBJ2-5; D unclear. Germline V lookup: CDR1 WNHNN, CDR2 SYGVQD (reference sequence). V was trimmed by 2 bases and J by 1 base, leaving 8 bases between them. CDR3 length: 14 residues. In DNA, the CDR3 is TGCGCCAGCAGTGAGGGCAGGACCCAAGAGACCCAGTACTTC. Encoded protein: CASSEGRTQETQYF.

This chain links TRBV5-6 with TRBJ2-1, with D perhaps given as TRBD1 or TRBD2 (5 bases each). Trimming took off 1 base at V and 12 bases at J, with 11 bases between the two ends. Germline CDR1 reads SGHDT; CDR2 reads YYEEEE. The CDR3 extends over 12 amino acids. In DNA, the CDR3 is TGTGCCAGCAGCTTGTGGGGGAGCGGGCAGTTCTTC. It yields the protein CASSLWGSGQFF.

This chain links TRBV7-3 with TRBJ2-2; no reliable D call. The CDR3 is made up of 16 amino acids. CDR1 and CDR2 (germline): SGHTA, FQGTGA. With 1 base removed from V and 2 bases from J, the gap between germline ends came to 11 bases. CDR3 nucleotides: TGTGCCAGCAGCTTAAGTCCCGTCGGAAACACCGGGGAGCTGTTTTTT. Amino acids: CASSLSPVGNTGELFF.

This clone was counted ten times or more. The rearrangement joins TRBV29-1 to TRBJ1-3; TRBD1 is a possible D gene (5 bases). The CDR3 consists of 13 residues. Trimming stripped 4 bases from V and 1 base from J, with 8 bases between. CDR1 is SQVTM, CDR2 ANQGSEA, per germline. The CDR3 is CSVGQGSGNTIYF. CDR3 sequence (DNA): TGCAGCGTTGGTCAGGGATCTGGAAACACCATATATTTT.

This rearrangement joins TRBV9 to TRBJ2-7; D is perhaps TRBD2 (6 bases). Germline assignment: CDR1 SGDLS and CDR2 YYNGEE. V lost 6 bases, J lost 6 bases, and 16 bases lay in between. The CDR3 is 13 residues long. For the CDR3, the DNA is TGTGCCAGCAATCGGGAGCCGCTGAGCGAGCAGTACTTC. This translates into CASNREPLSEQYF.

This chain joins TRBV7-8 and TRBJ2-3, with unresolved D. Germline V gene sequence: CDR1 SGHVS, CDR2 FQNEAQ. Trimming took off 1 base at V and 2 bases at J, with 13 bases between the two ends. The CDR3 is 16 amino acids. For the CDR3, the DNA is TGTGCCAGCAGCTTAGGATTGGTAGGGCTCACAGATACGCAGTATTTT. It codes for CASSLGLVGLTDTQYF.

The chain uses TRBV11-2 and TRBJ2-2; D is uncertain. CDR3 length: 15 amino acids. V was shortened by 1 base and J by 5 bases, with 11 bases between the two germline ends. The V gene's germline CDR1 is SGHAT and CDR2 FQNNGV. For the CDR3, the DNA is TGTGCCAGCAGCTTAGGACTCCCCCTTACCGGGGAGCTGTTTTTT. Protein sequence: CASSLGLPLTGELFF.

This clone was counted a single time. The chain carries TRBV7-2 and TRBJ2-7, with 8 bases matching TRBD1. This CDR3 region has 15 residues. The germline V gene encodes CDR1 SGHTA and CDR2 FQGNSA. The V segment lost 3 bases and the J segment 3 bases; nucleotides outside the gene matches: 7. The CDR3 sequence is CASSFEDRVLYEQYF. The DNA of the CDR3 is TGTGCCAGCAGCTTTGAGGACAGGGTTCTCTACGAGCAGTACTTC.

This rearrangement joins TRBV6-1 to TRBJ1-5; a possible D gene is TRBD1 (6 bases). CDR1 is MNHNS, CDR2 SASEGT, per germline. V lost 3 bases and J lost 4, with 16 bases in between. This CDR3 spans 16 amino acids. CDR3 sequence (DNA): TGTGCCAGCAGTGATTACACCGGGGGCGTGAATCAGCCCCAGCATTTT. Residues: CASSDYTGGVNQPQHF.

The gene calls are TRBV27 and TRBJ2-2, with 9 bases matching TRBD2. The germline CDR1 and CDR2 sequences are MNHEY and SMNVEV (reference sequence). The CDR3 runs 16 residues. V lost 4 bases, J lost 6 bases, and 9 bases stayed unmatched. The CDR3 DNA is TGTGCCAGCAGTTCCCCTACCGGGACTAGCCCCGGGGAGCTGTTTTTT. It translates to CASSSPTGTSPGELFF.

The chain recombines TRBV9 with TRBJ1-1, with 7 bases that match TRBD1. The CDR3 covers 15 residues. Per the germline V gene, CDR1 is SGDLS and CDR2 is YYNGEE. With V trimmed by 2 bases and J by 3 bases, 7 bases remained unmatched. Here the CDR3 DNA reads TGTGCCAGCAGCGTTGGAGGGGGCGCGGACACTGAAGCTTTCTTT. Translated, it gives CASSVGGGADTEAFF.

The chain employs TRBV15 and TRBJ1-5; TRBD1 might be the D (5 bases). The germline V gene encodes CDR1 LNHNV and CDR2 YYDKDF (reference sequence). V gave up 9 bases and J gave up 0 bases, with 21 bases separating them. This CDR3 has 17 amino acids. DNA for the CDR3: TGTGCCACTAAAAGCGAACAGGCACTGTATAGCAATCAGCCCCAGCATTTT. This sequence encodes CATKSEQALYSNQPQHF.

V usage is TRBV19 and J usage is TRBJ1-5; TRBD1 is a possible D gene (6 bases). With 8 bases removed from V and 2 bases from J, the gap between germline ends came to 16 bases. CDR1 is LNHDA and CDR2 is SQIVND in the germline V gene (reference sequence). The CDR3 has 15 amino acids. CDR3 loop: CASAKQGYGNQPQHF. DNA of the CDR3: TGTGCCAGTGCCAAACAGGGTTACGGCAATCAGCCCCAGCATTTT.

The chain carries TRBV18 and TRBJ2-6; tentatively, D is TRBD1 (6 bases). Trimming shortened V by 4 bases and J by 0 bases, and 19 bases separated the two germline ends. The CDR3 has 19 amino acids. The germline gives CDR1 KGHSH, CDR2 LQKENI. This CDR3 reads CASSHRGQGQSSGANVLTF. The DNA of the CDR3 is TGTGCCAGCTCACACAGAGGGCAGGGGCAGAGCTCTGGGGCCAACGTCCTGACTTTC. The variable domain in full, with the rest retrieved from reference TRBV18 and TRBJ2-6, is NAGVMQNPRHLVRRRGQEARLRCSPMKGHSHVYWYRQLPEEGLKFMVYLQKENIIDESGMPKERFSAEFPKEGPSILRIQQVVRGDSAAYFCASSHRGQGQSSGANVLTFGAGSRLTVL.

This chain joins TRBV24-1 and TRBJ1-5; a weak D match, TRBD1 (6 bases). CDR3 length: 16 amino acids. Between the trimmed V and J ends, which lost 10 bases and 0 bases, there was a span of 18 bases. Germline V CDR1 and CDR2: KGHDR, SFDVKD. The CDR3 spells CATTEGGILSNQPQHF. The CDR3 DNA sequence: TGTGCCACTACAGAGGGGGGAATTCTTAGCAATCAGCCCCAGCATTTT.

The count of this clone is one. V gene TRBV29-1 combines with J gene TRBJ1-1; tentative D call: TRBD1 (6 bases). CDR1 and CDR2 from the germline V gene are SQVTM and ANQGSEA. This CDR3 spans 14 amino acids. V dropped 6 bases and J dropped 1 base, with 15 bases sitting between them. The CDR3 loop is CSVRLGQSNTEAFF. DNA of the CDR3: TGCAGCGTCCGCCTAGGACAGTCGAACACTGAAGCTTTCTTT.

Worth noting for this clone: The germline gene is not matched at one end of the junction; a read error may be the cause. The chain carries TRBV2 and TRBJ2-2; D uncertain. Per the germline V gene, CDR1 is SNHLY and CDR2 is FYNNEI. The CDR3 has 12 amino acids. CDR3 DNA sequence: TGTGCCAGCAGAGAAGACACCGGGGAGCTGTTTTTT. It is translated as CASREDTGELFF.

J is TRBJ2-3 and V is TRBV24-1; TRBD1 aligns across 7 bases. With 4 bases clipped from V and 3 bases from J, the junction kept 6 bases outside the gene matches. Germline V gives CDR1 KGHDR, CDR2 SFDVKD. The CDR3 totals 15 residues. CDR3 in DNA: TGTGCCACCAGTGAAGGGGACAGAATAACAGATACGCAGTATTTT. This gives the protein CATSEGDRITDTQYF.

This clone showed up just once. The CDR3 reads CASRDRRVGEQFF. The CDR3 DNA sequence: TGCGCCAGCAGGGACAGGAGGGTGGGTGAGCAGTTCTTC. This rearrangement joins TRBV10-2 to TRBJ2-1, with D possibly TRBD1 on 7 matching bases. Germline CDR1 reads WSHSY; CDR2 reads SAAADI. This CDR3 region has 13 residues. Trimming took 6 bases from V and 9 from J, leaving 15 bases between them.

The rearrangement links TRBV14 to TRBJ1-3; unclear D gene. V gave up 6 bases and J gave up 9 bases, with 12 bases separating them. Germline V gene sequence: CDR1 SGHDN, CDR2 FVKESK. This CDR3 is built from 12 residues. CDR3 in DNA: TGTGCCAGCAGTGCGCTCGGGGTCACCATATATTTT. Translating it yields CASSALGVTIYF. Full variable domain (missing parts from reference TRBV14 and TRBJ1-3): EAGVTQFPSHSVIEKGQTVTLRCDPISGHDNLYWYRRVMGKEIKFLLHFVKESKQDESGMPNNRFLAERTGGTYSTLKVQPAELEDSGVYFCASSALGVTIYFGEGSWLTVV.